The rows below give T cell receptor beta chains drawn from one sample of a study of T cell responses to AZD1222 COVID-19 vaccine. Assay: immunoSEQ multiplex PCR; the TCRdb copy retains only in-frame clones and omits some. The sample holds about 82,000 clones, around 86% seen once. Sample: peripheral blood, taken 28 days after the second AZD1222 dose. The receptors here all came from an adult who received the AZD1222 COVID-19 vaccine. Both conserved end residues are part of each CDR3. Each record gives: D gene, clone size, V gene, J gene, CDR3 protein, CDR3 DNA. A D gene is named only where the DNA matches it firmly. Clone size, where shown, is once, few, many, or a class for clones that have expanded.

D: .
size: .
V: TRBV7-9
J: TRBJ2-7
CDR3: CASGGREWEQYF
DNA: TGTGCCAGCGGGGGCCGGGAATGGGAGCAGTACTTC

D: .
size: .
V: TRBV6-5
J: TRBJ2-7
CDR3: CASSYHPSYEQYF
DNA: TGTGCCAGCAGTTACCATCCCTCCTACGAGCAGTACTTC

D: TRBD1
size: .
V: TRBV7-9
J: TRBJ1-1
CDR3: CASSSRTGGREAFF
DNA: TGTGCCAGCAGCAGTCGGACAGGAGGGCGTGAAGCTTTCTTT

D: .
size: .
V: TRBV9
J: TRBJ1-1
CDR3: CASSVSTATEAFF
DNA: TGTGCCAGCAGCGTTTCGACAGCCACTGAAGCTTTCTTT

D: .
size: .
V: TRBV4-2
J: TRBJ2-7
CDR3: CASSKRGYDEQYF
DNA: TGTGCCAGCAGTAAAAGGGGCTACGACGAGCAGTACTTC

D: .
size: .
V: TRBV6-5
J: TRBJ1-5
CDR3: CASSSVVNQPQHF
DNA: TGTGCCAGCAGCTCTGTCGTGAATCAGCCCCAGCATTTT

D: .
size: .
V: TRBV2
J: TRBJ1-5
CDR3: CASNGGADQPQHF
DNA: TGTGCCAGCAACGGGGGGGCGGATCAGCCCCAGCATTTT

D: .
size: .
V: TRBV2
J: TRBJ1-5
CDR3: CASRSDSSYSNQPQHF
DNA: TGTGCCAGCAGATCGGACAGCTCATATAGCAATCAGCCCCAGCATTTT

D: .
size: few
V: TRBV7-2
J: TRBJ2-7
CDR3: CASSSNGGGGYEQYF
DNA: TGTGCCAGCAGCTCTAATGGAGGGGGCGGTTACGAGCAGTACTTC

D: .
size: .
V: TRBV6-5
J: TRBJ1-2
CDR3: CASSTQPNYGYTF
DNA: TGTGCCAGCAGTACTCAGCCTAACTATGGCTACACCTTC

D: .
size: once
V: TRBV6-2/TRBV6-3
J: TRBJ2-7
CDR3: CASSYTQSIYEQYF
DNA: TGTGCCAGCAGTTACACGCAATCGATCTACGAGCAGTACTTC

D: .
size: .
V: TRBV20-1
J: TRBJ1-1
CDR3: CSALAVEAFF
DNA: TGCAGTGCTTTGGCGGTTGAAGCTTTCTTT

D: .
size: .
V: TRBV6-5
J: TRBJ2-7
CDR3: CASNPRETYEQYF
DNA: TGTGCCAGCAACCCTCGGGAAACCTACGAGCAGTACTTC

D: .
size: .
V: TRBV19
J: TRBJ1-5
CDR3: CASRPPFGAVNQPQHF
DNA: TGTGCCAGTAGGCCCCCATTTGGGGCGGTCAATCAGCCCCAGCATTTT

D: TRBD2
size: .
V: TRBV7-8
J: TRBJ2-1
CDR3: CASATSGGPEFF
DNA: TGTGCCAGCGCGACTAGCGGGGGGCCGGAGTTCTTC

D: .
size: .
V: TRBV20-1
J: TRBJ1-1
CDR3: CSVREQSYF
DNA: TGCAGTGTAAGGGAACAGTCCTACTTT

D: .
size: .
V: TRBV5-1
J: TRBJ1-3
CDR3: CASSLADATPGNTIYF
DNA: TGCGCCAGCAGCTTGGCCGACGCTACCCCTGGAAACACCATATATTTT

D: .
size: .
V: TRBV9
J: TRBJ2-6
CDR3: CASSEISGANVLTF
DNA: TGTGCCAGCAGCGAAATTTCTGGGGCCAACGTCCTGACTTTC

D: .
size: medium-sized
V: TRBV4-2
J: TRBJ1-1
CDR3: CASSQVDTEAFF
DNA: TGTGCCAGCAGCCAAGTTGACACTGAAGCTTTCTTT

D: .
size: .
V: TRBV30
J: TRBJ1-5
CDR3: CAWAGDSNQPQHF
DNA: TGTGCCTGGGCGGGCGATAGCAATCAGCCCCAGCATTTT

D: TRBD1
size: few
V: TRBV7-8
J: TRBJ1-4
CDR3: CASSPVKGTGNEKLFF
DNA: TGTGCCAGCAGCCCCGTTAAGGGGACAGGAAATGAAAAACTGTTTTTT

D: .
size: .
V: TRBV10-3
J: TRBJ1-4
CDR3: CAIKGETNEKLFF
DNA: TGTGCCATCAAGGGGGAAACTAATGAAAAACTGTTTTTT

D: .
size: .
V: TRBV28
J: TRBJ1-4
CDR3: CASSLEQVGANEKLFF
DNA: TGTGCCAGCAGTTTAGAACAGGTCGGGGCTAATGAAAAACTGTTTTTT

D: TRBD1
size: .
V: TRBV6-4
J: TRBJ1-2
CDR3: CASSDSNRGDYGYTF
DNA: TGTGCCAGCAGTGACTCGAACAGGGGTGACTATGGCTACACCTTC

D: TRBD1
size: few
V: TRBV29-1
J: TRBJ1-2
CDR3: CSVGGVGQGFRTF
DNA: TGCAGCGTTGGGGGCGTGGGACAGGGTTTCCGCACCTTC

D: TRBD1
size: once
V: TRBV6-6
J: TRBJ2-7
CDR3: CASSTPGQASYEQYF
DNA: TGTGCCAGCAGCACTCCGGGACAGGCGTCCTACGAGCAGTACTTC

D: .
size: .
V: TRBV19
J: TRBJ1-4
CDR3: CASTLGRGHEKLFF
DNA: TGTGCCAGTACGTTGGGCCGGGGGCATGAAAAACTGTTTTTT

D: .
size: once
V: TRBV6-5
J: TRBJ1-1
CDR3: CASSYSLDANTEAFF
DNA: TGTGCCAGCAGTTACTCTCTGGATGCAAACACTGAAGCTTTCTTT

D: .
size: .
V: TRBV3-1/TRBV3-2
J: TRBJ2-2
CDR3: CASSPRSGLAGELFF
DNA: TGTGCCAGCAGTCCGCGGAGTGGGCTAGCCGGGGAGCTGTTTTTT

D: TRBD2
size: .
V: TRBV28
J: TRBJ2-1
CDR3: CASNPPWEPGLEDNEQFF
DNA: TGTGCCAGCAACCCGCCGTGGGAGCCGGGACTAGAAGACAATGAGCAGTTCTTC

D: .
size: once
V: TRBV27
J: TRBJ1-1
CDR3: CARALAGRAFF
DNA: TGTGCCAGGGCTCTAGCGGGGAGAGCTTTCTTT

D: .
size: .
V: TRBV18
J: TRBJ1-3
CDR3: CASSPGSSSSGNTIYF
DNA: TGTGCCAGCTCACCGGGAAGTTCAAGCTCTGGAAACACCATATATTTT

D: .
size: .
V: TRBV28
J: TRBJ1-1
CDR3: CASTRGGKNTEAFF
DNA: TGTGCCAGCACCAGAGGGGGGAAGAACACTGAAGCTTTCTTT